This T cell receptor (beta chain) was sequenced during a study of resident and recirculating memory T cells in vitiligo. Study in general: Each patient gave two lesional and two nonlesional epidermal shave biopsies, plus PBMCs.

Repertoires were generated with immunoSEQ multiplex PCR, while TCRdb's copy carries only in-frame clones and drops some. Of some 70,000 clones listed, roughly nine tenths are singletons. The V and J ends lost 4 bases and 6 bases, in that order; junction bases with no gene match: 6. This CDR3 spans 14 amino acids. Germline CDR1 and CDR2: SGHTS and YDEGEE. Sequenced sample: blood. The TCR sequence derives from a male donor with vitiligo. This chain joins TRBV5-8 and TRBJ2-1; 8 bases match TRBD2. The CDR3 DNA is TGTGCCAGCAGCCCGTGGCGGGGGGCCAATGAGCAGTTCTTC. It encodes CASSPWRGANEQFF.